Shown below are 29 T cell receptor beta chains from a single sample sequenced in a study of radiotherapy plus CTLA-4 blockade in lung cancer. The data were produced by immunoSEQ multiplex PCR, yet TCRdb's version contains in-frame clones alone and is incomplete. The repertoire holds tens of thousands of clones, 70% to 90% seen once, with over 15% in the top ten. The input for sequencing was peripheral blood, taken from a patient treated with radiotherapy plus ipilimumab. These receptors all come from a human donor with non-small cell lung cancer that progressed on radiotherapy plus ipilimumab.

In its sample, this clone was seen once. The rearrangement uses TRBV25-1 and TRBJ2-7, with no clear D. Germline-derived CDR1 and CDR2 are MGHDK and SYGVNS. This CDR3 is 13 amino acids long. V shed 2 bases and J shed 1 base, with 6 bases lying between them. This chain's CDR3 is CASSEGSSYEQYF. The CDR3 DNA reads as TGTGCCAGCAGTGAAGGAAGTTCCTACGAGCAGTACTTC.

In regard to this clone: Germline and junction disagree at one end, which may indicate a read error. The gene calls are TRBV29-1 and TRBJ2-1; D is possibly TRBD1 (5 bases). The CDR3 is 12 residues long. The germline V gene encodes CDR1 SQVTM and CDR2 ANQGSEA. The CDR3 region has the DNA TGCAGCGTTTATACTTGGCAGGGTGGGTCGATCTTC. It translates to CSVYTWQGGSIF.

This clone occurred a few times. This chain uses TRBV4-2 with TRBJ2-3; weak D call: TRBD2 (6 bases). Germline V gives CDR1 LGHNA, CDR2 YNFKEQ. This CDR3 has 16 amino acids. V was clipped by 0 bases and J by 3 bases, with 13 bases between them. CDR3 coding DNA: TGTGCCAGCAGCCAAGAGGGGCGCGGGGCTACAGATACGCAGTATTTT. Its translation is CASSQEGRGATDTQYF.

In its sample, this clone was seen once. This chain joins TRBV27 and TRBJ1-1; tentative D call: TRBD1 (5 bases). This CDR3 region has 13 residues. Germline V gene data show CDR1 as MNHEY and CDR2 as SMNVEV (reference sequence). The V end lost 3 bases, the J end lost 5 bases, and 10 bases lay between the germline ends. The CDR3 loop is CASSLTRGTEAFF. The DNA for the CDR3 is TGTGCCAGCAGTTTGACTCGGGGGACTGAAGCTTTCTTT.

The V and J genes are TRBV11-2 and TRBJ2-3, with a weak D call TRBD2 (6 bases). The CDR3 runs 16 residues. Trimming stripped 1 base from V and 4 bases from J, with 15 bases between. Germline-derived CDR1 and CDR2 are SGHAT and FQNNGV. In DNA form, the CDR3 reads TGTGCCAGCAGCTTAGCGGTCACGGGGGTCGCAGATACGCAGTATTTT. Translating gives CASSLAVTGVADTQYF.

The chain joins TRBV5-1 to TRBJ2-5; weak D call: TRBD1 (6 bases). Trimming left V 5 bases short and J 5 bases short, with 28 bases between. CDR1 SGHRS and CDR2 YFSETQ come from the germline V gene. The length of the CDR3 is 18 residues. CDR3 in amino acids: CASRLQGRGTTILETQYF. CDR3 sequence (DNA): TGCGCCAGCAGACTGCAGGGGAGAGGGACAACCATTTTGGAGACCCAGTACTTC. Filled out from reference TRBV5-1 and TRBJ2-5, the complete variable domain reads KAGVTQTPRYLIKTRGQQVTLSCSPISGHRSVSWYQQTPGQGLQFLFEYFSETQRNKGNFPGRFSGRQFSNSRSEMNVSTLELGDSALYLCASRLQGRGTTILETQYFGPGTRLLVL.

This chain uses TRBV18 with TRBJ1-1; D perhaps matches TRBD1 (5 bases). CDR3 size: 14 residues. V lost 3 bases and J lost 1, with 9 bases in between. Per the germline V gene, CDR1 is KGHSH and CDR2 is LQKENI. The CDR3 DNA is TGTGCCAGCTCACCGCGACAGCAGAACACTGAAGCTTTCTTT. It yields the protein CASSPRQQNTEAFF. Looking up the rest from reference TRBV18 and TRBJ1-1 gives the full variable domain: NAGVMQNPRHLVRRRGQEARLRCSPMKGHSHVYWYRQLPEEGLKFMVYLQKENIIDESGMPKERFSAEFPKEGPSILRIQQVVRGDSAAYFCASSPRQQNTEAFFGQGTRLTVV.

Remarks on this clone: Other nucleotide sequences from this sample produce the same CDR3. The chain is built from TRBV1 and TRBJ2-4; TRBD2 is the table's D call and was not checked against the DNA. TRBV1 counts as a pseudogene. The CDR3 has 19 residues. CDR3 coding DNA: TGCACCAGCAGTCTCCCGGCTAGCGGGGGACCGATAGCCAAAAACATTCAGTACTTC. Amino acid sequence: CTSSLPASGGPIAKNIQYF.

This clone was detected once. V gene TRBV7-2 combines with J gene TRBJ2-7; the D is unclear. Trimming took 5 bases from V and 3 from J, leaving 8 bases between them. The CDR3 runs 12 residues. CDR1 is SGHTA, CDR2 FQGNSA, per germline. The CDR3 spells CASSPYSYEQYF. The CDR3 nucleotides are TGTGCCAGCAGCCCATACAGCTACGAGCAGTACTTC.

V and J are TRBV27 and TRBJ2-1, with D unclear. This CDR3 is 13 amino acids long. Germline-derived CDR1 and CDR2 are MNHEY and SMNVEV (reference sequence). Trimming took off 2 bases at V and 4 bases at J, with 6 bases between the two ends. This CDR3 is CASSLKGYNEQFF. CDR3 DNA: TGTGCCAGCAGTTTAAAAGGGTACAATGAGCAGTTCTTC.

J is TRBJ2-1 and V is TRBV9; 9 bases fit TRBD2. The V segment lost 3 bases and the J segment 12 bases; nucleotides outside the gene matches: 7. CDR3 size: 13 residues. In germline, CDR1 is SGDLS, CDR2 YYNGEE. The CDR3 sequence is CASSARLAEGQFF. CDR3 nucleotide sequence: TGTGCCAGCAGCGCCAGACTAGCGGAGGGGCAGTTCTTC.

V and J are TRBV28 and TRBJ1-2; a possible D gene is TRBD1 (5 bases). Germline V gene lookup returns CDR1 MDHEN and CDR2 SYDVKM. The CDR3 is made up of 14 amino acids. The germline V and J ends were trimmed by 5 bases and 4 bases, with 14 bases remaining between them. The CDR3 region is CASSPPGDGYGYTF. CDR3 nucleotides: TGTGCCAGCAGTCCCCCCGGGGACGGCTATGGCTACACCTTC.

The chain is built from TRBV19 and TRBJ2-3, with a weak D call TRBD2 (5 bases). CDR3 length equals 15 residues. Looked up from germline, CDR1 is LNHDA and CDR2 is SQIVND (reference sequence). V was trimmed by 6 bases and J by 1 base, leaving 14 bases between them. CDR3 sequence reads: CASRVGGRGTDTQYF. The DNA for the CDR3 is TGTGCCAGTAGGGTAGGAGGAAGGGGCACAGATACGCAGTATTTT.

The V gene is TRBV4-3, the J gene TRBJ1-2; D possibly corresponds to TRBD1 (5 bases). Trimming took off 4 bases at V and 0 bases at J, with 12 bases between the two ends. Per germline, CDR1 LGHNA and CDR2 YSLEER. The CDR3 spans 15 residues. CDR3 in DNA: TGCGCCAGCAGCCCTCAGGGTGGGGCTAACTATGGCTACACCTTC. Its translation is CASSPQGGANYGYTF.

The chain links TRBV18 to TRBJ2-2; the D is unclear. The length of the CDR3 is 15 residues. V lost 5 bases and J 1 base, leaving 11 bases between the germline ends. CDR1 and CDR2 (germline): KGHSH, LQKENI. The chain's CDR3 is CASSSNTGNTGELFF. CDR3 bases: TGTGCCAGCTCATCCAACACGGGGAACACCGGGGAGCTGTTTTTT.

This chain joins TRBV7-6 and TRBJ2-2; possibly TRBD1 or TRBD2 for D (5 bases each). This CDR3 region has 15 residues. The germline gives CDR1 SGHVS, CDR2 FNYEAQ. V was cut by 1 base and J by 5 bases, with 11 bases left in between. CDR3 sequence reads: CASSLGRGVTGELFF. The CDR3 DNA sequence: TGTGCCAGCAGCTTAGGGAGAGGGGTAACCGGGGAGCTGTTTTTT.

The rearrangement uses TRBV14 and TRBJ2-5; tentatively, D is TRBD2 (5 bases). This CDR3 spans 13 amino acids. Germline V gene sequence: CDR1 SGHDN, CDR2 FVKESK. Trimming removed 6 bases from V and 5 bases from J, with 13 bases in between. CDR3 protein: CASSGLGMETQYF. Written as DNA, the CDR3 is TGTGCCAGCAGTGGACTGGGTATGGAGACCCAGTACTTC. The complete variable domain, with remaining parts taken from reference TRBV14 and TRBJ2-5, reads EAGVTQFPSHSVIEKGQTVTLRCDPISGHDNLYWYRRVMGKEIKFLLHFVKESKQDESGMPNNRFLAERTGGTYSTLKVQPAELEDSGVYFCASSGLGMETQYFGPGTRLLVL.

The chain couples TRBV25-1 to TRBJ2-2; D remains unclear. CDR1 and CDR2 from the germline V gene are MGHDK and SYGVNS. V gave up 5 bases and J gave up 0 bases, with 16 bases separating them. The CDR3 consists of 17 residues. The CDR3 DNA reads TGTGCCAGCAGTCCCGAGTGGGTTGGTTCGAACACCGGGGAGCTGTTTTTT. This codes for CASSPEWVGSNTGELFF.

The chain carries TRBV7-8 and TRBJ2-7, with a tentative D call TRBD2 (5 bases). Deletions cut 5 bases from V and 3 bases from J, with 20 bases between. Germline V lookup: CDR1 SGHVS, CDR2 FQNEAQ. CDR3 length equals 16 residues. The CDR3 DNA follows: TGTGCCAGCAGCGAAATCGAGACCGCCCGGGGCTACGAGCAGTACTTC. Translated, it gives CASSEIETARGYEQYF.

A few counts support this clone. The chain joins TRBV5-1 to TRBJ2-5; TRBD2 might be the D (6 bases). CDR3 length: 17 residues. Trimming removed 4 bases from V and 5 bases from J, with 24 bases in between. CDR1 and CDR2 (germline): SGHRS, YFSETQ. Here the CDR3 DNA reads TGCGCCAGCAGCCTCCGTGCGTCGCGGGAAGGAGGGGAGACCCAGTACTTC. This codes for CASSLRASREGGETQYF.

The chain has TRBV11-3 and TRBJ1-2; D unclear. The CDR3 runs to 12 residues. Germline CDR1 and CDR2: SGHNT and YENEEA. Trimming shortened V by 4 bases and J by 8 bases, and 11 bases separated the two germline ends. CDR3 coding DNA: TGTGCCAGCAGCTCTAGTGGGGTCGGCTACACCTTC. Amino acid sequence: CASSSSGVGYTF.

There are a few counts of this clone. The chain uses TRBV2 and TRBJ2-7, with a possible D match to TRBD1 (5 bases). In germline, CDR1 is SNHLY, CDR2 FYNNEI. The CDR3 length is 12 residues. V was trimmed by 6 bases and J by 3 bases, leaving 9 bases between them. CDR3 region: CASRRDSYEQYF. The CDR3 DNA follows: TGTGCCAGCAGACGTGACAGCTACGAGCAGTACTTC.

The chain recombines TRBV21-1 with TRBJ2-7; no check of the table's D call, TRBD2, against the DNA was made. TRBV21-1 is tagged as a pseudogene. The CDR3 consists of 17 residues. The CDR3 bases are TGTGCCAGCAGCAAAGTCTGGACTAGAGGGTCCTCCTACGAGCAGTACTTC. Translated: CASSKVWTRGSSYEQYF.

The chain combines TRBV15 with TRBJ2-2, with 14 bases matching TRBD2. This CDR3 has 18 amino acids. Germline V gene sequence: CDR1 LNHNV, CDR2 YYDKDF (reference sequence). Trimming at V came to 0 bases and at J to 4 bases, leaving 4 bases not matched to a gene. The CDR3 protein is CATSRDGLAGGITGELFF. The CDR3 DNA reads TGTGCCACCAGCAGAGACGGACTAGCGGGAGGTATCACCGGGGAGCTGTTTTTT.

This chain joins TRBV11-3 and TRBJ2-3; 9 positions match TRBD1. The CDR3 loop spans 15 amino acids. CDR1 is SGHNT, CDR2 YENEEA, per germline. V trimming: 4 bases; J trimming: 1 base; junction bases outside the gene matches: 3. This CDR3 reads CASSSRQGGTDTQYF. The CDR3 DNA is TGTGCCAGCAGCTCAAGACAGGGGGGCACAGATACGCAGTATTTT.

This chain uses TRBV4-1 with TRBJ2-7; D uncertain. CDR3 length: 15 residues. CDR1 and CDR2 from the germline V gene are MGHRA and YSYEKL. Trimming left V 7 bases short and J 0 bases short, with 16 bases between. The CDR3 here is CASKISLTGSYEQYF. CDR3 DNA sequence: TGCGCCAGCAAAATCTCCCTTACGGGCTCCTACGAGCAGTACTTC.

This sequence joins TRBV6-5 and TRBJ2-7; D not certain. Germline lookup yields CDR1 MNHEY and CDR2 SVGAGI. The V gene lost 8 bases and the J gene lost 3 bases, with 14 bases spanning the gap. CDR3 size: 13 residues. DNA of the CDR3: TGTGCCAGCGGACGGGCCAGATACTACGAGCAGTACTTC. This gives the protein CASGRARYYEQYF.

The CDR3 nucleotides are TGTGCCACCAGCAGAGATACAGGGCCCTACGAGCAGTACTTC. It yields the protein CATSRDTGPYEQYF. The chain carries TRBV15 and TRBJ2-7, with D possibly matching TRBD1 (6 bases). Trimming shortened V by 0 bases and J by 2 bases, and 8 bases separated the two germline ends. CDR3 length equals 14 residues. CDR1 LNHNV and CDR2 YYDKDF come from the germline V gene (reference sequence).

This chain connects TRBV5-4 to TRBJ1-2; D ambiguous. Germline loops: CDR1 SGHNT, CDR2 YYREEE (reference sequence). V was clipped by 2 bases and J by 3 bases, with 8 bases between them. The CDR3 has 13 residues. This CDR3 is CASSLQSDYGYTF. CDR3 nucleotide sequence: TGTGCCAGCAGCTTACAGTCCGACTATGGCTACACCTTC.